Listed here are 16 T cell receptor beta chains from one sample, sequenced in a study of CD8 T cells in ankylosing spondylitis. General study findings and limits: A motif in TCR beta, a set of 8 or 9 highly homologous variants, appeared characteristic of ankylosing spondylitis blood.

Each CDR3 protein gets one entry after TCRdb re-called the 5' RACE reads with MiXCR. This sample yields hundreds of thousands of distinct CDR3 sequences, of which 17% are seen a single time; approximately 0.93% belongs to the top ten. These TCRs' antigens remain unknown. What was sequenced was blood, either unsorted or a sorted T cell fraction (not recorded which). The receptor set was obtained from a male donor with ankylosing spondylitis.

The chain carries TRBV20-1 and TRBJ2-3, with TRBD2 matching 9 bases. The germline V gene encodes CDR1 DFQATT and CDR2 SNEGSKA (reference sequence). V was clipped by 5 bases and J by 0 bases; unmatched bases: 9. This CDR3 has 16 amino acids. The CDR3 sequence is CSALALAGVSTDTQYF. The CDR3 bases are TGCAGTGCTCTCGCTTTAGCGGGAGTTAGCACAGATACGCAGTATTTT.

This chain links TRBV12-3 or TRBV12-4 with TRBJ2-2; 8 bases match TRBD1. This CDR3 has 16 amino acids. Trimming took 5 bases from V and 4 from J; bases not matched to a gene: 9. The CDR3 region has the DNA TGTGCCAGCAGTCCCTCGGACAGGGTGGGCACCGGGGAGCTGTTTTTT. It translates to CASSPSDRVGTGELFF.

Only a few counts were recorded for this clonotype. V is TRBV20-1 and J is TRBJ2-1, with 9 bases aligning to TRBD2. V shed 2 bases, J shed 5 bases, and the junction held 4 bases outside the gene matches. CDR1 and CDR2 from the germline V gene are DFQATT and SNEGSKA (reference sequence). The CDR3 has 14 residues. The CDR3 DNA is TGCAGTGCTAGACCGGCGGGGGGGAACAATGAGCAGTTCTTC. Translation: CSARPAGGNNEQFF.

This clonotype was counted a few times. The chain employs TRBV5-1 and TRBJ2-5, with TRBD1 as a possible D gene (6 bases). This CDR3 has 14 amino acids. V gave up 0 bases and J gave up 3 bases, with 9 bases separating them. In germline, CDR1 is SGHRS, CDR2 YFSETQ. This CDR3 reads CASSLAPGEETQYF. CDR3 sequence (DNA): TGCGCCAGCAGCTTGGCCCCAGGGGAAGAGACCCAGTACTTC.

This sequence joins TRBV20-1 and TRBJ1-1; tentatively, D is TRBD1 (5 bases). In germline, CDR1 is DFQATT, CDR2 SNEGSKA (reference sequence). Trimming took 1 base from V and 0 from J, leaving 15 bases between them. The CDR3 is 16 amino acids. CDR3 in amino acids: CSARARRGSVNTEAFF. DNA of the CDR3: TGCAGTGCTAGAGCCCGGCGGGGGTCGGTGAACACTGAAGCTTTCTTT.

This clonotype was seen only a few times. The chain has TRBV7-8 and TRBJ1-2; 11 nucleotides agree with TRBD1. The trim removed 4 bases at V and 8 bases at J, leaving 9 bases unmatched. The CDR3 spans 15 residues. The germline V gene has CDR1 SGHVS and CDR2 FQNEAQ. In DNA form, the CDR3 reads TGTGCCAGCAGCTCCCGGACAGGGGGCAATGGAGGCTACACCTTC. It is translated as CASSSRTGGNGGYTF.

V gene TRBV7-3 combines with J gene TRBJ2-1, with 9 bases that match TRBD1. Germline CDR1 is SGHTA and CDR2 is FQGTGA. This CDR3 is built from 18 residues. The junction had 17 bases not matched to a gene; V was cut back by 5 bases and J by 6 bases. CDR3 sequence: CASSPHLNRDRDPNEQFF. CDR3 in DNA: TGTGCCAGCAGCCCCCATTTAAACCGGGACAGGGACCCCAATGAGCAGTTCTTC.

This clonotype came up a few times. The rearrangement links TRBV20-1 to TRBJ2-3; tentative D call: TRBD2 (6 bases). The CDR3 is 15 amino acids. The V gene's germline CDR1 is DFQATT and CDR2 SNEGSKA (reference sequence). Trimming pared 6 bases from V and 2 bases from J, leaving 18 bases between. DNA for the CDR3: TGCAGTGCGAGAAGGGCGGCGGGGCCCACAGATACGCAGTATTTT. Translating it yields CSARRAAGPTDTQYF.

This clonotype has only a few counts. The V call is TRBV5-1, the J call TRBJ2-1; 12 bases are shared with TRBD2. This CDR3 spans 15 amino acids. The V gene end was trimmed by 4 bases and the J gene end by 3 bases; junction bases not matched to a gene: 2. Germline CDR1 reads SGHRS; CDR2 reads YFSETQ. The CDR3 region has the DNA TGCGCCAGCAGCGCGACTAGCGGGAGCTACAATGAGCAGTTCTTC. Amino acids: CASSATSGSYNEQFF.

This clonotype was seen more than once but under ten times. The chain has TRBV24-1 and TRBJ2-3; 10 nucleotides agree with TRBD2. The CDR3 covers 16 residues. With V trimmed by 3 bases and J by 5 bases, 7 bases remained unmatched. From germline, CDR1 is KGHDR and CDR2 SFDVKD. The CDR3 region has the DNA TGTGCCACCAGTGATAAGAGCGGGAGGGCCGGAGATACGCAGTATTTT. Translated, it gives CATSDKSGRAGDTQYF.

This clonotype was counted a few times. V is TRBV12-3 or TRBV12-4 and J is TRBJ2-4; 12 nucleotides align to TRBD2. The CDR3 sequence is 15 residues long. Trimming at V came to 5 bases and at J to 7 bases, leaving 6 bases not matched to a gene. The CDR3 DNA follows: TGTGCCAGCAGTCTACTCGGGACTAGCGGGAACATTCAGTACTTC. Its translation is CASSLLGTSGNIQYF.

The V and J genes are TRBV20-1 and TRBJ2-6; D is possibly TRBD1 or TRBD2 (6 bases each). Germline V gene data show CDR1 as DFQATT and CDR2 as SNEGSKA (reference sequence). The V end was cut by 0 bases, the J end by 0 bases, with 15 bases between. The CDR3 spans 18 residues. Here the CDR3 reads CSARDSGRGSSGANVLTF. The CDR3 DNA follows: TGCAGTGCTAGAGATAGCGGCAGGGGAAGCTCTGGGGCCAACGTCCTGACTTTC.

This clonotype showed up just a few times. The chain uses TRBV9 and TRBJ2-7; 8 bases map to TRBD1. Trimming took 3 bases from V and 4 from J; bases not matched to a gene: 9. CDR3 length: 15 amino acids. Germline V gene sequence: CDR1 SGDLS, CDR2 YYNGEE. CDR3 sequence: CASSARQGSSYEQYF. CDR3 bases: TGTGCCAGCAGCGCCCGACAGGGGTCCAGTTACGAGCAGTACTTC.

This clonotype was counted a few times. V and J are TRBV5-8 and TRBJ2-1, with 16 bases matching TRBD2. CDR1 SGHTS and CDR2 YDEGEE come from the germline V gene. V dropped 4 bases and J dropped 10; count of bases not matched to a gene: 8. The CDR3 runs 16 residues. For the CDR3, the DNA is TGTGCCAGCAGCGAGCCGGGACTAGCGGGGGGGCAAGAGCAGTTCTTC. It is translated as CASSEPGLAGGQEQFF.

This clonotype was counted a few times. The chain combines TRBV7-8 with TRBJ2-7, with a tentative D call TRBD2 (5 bases). Germline CDR1 SGHVS, CDR2 FQNEAQ. The V and J ends lost 3 bases and 0 bases respectively, with 15 bases between them. CDR3 length: 16 residues. As DNA, the CDR3 is TGTGCCAGCAGCTTTACCGGGATTTCTCTCTCCTACGAGCAGTACTTC. Residues: CASSFTGISLSYEQYF.

V usage is TRBV6-2 or TRBV6-3 and J usage is TRBJ2-7; TRBD2 agrees at 10 bases. Germline CDR1 and CDR2: MNHEY and SVGEGT. V shed 4 bases, J shed 0 bases, and the junction held 6 bases outside the gene matches. The CDR3 totals 16 residues. The CDR3 coding sequence is TGTGCCAGCAGTTCCTGGACTAGCGGAACCTCCTACGAGCAGTACTTC. It is translated as CASSSWTSGTSYEQYF.